The 4 T cell receptor beta chains given below trace back to one sample, sequenced in a study of blood T cell repertoires in COVID-19. Clones were read by immunoSEQ multiplex PCR, and TCRdb kept only the in-frame ones, dropping some. The data contain over 45,000 clones, just over 85% of them singletons. The specimen sequenced was peripheral blood. These receptors all come from a woman older than 75 with acute or convalescent COVID-19.

The chain has TRBV29-1 and TRBJ2-7; possible D gene TRBD1, 6 bases. V dropped 0 bases and J dropped 7 bases, with 7 bases sitting between them. This CDR3 has 11 amino acids. Germline assignment: CDR1 SQVTM and CDR2 ANQGSEA. CDR3 in amino acids: CSVEDRGEQYF. CDR3 DNA sequence: TGCAGCGTTGAAGACAGGGGTGAGCAGTACTTC.

This clone was counted once. V usage is TRBV5-6 and J usage is TRBJ1-2, with a possible D match to TRBD1 (6 bases). Germline CDR1 and CDR2: SGHDT and YYEEEE. The V and J ends lost 4 bases and 8 bases respectively, with 18 bases between them. The CDR3 is 14 amino acids. CDR3 DNA: TGTGCCAGCAGCGCCAGGGGCCTCTCGGGAGGCTACACCTTC. Translating gives CASSARGLSGGYTF.

In its sample, this clone was seen once. This chain connects TRBV20-1 to TRBJ1-2; no clear D. Trimming cost V 5 bases and J 7 bases, with 11 bases left between them. Germline V gene lookup returns CDR1 DFQATT and CDR2 SNEGSKA (reference sequence). The CDR3 runs 11 residues. CDR3 region: CSAPGEVGYTF. The CDR3 nucleotides read TGCAGTGCTCCTGGAGAGGTTGGCTACACCTTC.

The chain uses TRBV11-2 and TRBJ1-4; TRBD1 matches at 8 bases. The CDR3 is made up of 15 amino acids. J gave up 5 bases and V 3 bases, and 5 bases lay outside the gene matches. Per the germline V gene, CDR1 is SGHAT and CDR2 is FQNNGV. CDR3 sequence (DNA): TGTGCCAGCAGCTTTACGCGACAGGGGAATGAAAAACTGTTTTTT. Translated: CASSFTRQGNEKLFF.